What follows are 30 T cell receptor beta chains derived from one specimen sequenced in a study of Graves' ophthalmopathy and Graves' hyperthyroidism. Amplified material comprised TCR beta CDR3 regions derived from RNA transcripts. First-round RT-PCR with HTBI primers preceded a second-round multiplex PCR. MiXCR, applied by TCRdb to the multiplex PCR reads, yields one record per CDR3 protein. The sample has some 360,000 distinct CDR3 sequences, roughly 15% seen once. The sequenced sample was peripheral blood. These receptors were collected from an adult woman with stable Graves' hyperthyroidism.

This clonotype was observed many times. CDR3 amino acids: CASSPHSADTEAFF. The CDR3 DNA is TGTGCCAGCTCACCACATTCCGCCGACACTGAAGCTTTCTTT. The chain employs TRBV18 and TRBJ1-1; D is undetermined. Per the germline V gene, CDR1 is KGHSH and CDR2 is LQKENI. There are 14 residues in the CDR3. V was trimmed by 1 base and J by 3 bases, leaving 9 bases between them.

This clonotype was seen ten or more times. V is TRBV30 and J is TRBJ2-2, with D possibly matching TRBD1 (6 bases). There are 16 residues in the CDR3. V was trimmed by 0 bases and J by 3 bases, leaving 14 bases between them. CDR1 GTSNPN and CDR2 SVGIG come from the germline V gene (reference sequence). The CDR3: CAWSVPDRPYTGELFF. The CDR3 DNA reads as TGTGCCTGGAGTGTACCCGACAGGCCATACACCGGGGAGCTGTTTTTT.

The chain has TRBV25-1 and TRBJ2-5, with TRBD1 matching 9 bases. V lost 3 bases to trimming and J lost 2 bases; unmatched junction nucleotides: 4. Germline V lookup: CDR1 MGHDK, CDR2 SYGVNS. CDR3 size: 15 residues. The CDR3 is CASSERTGDQETQYF. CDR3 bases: TGTGCCAGCAGTGAGAGGACAGGGGATCAAGAGACCCAGTACTTC.

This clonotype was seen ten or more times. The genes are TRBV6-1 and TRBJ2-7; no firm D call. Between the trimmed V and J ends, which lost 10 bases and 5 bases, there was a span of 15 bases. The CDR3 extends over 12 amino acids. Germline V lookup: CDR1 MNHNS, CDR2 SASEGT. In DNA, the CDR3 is TGTGCCACGGTCGCCCGGGCCGACGAGCAGTACTTC. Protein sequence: CATVARADEQYF.

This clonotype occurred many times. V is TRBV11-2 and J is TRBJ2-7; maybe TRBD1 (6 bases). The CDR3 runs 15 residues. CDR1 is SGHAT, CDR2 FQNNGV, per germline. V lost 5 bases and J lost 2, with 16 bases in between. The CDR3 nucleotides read TGTGCCAGCAGCCGCGCCGGACAGAGACCCTACGAGCAGTACTTC. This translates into CASSRAGQRPYEQYF.

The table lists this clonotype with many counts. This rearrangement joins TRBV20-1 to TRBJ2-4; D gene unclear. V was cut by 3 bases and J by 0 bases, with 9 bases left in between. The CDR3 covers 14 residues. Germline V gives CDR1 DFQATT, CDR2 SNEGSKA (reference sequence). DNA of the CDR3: TGCAGTGCTAGGAGTTTAATAGCCAAAAACATTCAGTACTTC. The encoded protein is CSARSLIAKNIQYF.

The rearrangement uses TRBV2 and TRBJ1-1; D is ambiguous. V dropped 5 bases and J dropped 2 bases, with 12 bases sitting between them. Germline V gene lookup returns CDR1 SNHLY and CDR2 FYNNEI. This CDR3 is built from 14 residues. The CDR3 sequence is CASSFSRTNTEAFF. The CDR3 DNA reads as TGTGCCAGCAGTTTCAGCAGGACTAACACTGAAGCTTTCTTT.

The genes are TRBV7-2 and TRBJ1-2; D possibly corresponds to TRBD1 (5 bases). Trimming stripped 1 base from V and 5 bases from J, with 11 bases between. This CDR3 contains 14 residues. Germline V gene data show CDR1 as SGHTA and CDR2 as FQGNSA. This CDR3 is CASSLVAGKYGYTF. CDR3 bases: TGTGCCAGCAGCTTAGTCGCAGGGAAGTATGGCTACACCTTC.

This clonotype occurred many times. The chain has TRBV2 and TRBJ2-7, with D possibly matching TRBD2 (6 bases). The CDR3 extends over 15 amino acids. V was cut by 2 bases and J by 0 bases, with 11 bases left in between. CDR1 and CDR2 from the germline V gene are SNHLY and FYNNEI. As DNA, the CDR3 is TGTGCCAGCAGTGAATATGGCGGGAACTCCTACGAGCAGTACTTC. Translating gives CASSEYGGNSYEQYF.

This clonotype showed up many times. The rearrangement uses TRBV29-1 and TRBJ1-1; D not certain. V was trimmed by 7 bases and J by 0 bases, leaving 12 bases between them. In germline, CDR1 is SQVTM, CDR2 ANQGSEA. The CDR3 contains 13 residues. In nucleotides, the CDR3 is TGCAGCGCCCGGACTGACTTGAACACTGAAGCTTTCTTT. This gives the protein CSARTDLNTEAFF.

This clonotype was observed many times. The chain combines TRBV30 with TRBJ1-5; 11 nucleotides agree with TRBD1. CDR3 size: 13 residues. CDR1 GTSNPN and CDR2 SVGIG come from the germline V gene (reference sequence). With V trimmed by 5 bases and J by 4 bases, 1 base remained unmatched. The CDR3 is CAWGTGGNQPQHF. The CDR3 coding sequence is TGTGCCTGGGGGACAGGGGGAAATCAGCCCCAGCATTTT.

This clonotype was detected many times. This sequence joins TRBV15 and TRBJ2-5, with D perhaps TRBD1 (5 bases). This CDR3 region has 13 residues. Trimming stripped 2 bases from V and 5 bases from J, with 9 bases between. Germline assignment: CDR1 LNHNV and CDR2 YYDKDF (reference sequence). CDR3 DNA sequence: TGTGCCACCAGCAGAATTTGGGGCGAGACCCAGTACTTC. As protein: CATSRIWGETQYF. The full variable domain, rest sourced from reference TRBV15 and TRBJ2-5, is DAMVIQNPRYQVTQFGKPVTLSCSQTLNHNVMYWYQQKSSQAPKLLFHYYDKDFNNEADTPDNFQSRRPNTSFCFLDIRSPGLGDTAMYLCATSRIWGETQYFGPGTRLLVL.

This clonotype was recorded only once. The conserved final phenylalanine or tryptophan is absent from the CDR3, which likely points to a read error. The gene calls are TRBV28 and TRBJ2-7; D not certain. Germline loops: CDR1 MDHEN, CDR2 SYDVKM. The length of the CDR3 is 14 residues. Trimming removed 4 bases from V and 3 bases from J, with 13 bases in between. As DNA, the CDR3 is TGTGCCAGCAGTTCTCCTTCAACAGACTACGAGCAGTACTAC. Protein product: CASSSPSTDYEQYY.

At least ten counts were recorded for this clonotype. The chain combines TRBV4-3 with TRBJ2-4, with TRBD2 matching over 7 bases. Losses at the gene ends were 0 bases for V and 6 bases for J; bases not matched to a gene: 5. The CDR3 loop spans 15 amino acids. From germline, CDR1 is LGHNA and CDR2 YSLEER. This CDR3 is CASSQELARGNIQYF. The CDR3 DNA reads TGCGCCAGCAGCCAAGAACTAGCGCGAGGAAACATTCAGTACTTC.

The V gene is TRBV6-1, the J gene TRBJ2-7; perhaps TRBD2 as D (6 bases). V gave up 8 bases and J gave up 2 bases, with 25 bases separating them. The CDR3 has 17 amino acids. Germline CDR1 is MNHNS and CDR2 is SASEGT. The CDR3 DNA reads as TGTGCCAGCCGCCCCAGATCAGGCGGAGGGGTAACCTACGAGCAGTACTTC. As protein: CASRPRSGGGVTYEQYF.

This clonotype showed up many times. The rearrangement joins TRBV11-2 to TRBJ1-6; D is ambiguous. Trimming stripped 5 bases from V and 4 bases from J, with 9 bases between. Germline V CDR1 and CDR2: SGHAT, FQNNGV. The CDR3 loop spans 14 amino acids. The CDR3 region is CASSPPDYNSPLHF. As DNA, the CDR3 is TGTGCCAGCAGCCCTCCCGATTATAATTCACCCCTCCACTTT.

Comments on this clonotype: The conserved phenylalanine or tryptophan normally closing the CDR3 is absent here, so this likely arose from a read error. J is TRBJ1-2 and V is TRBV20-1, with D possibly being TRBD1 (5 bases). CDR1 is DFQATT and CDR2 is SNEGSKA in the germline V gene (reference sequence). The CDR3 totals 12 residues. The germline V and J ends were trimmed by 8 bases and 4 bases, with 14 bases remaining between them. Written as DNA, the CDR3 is TGCAGTTCCGTTGAGGGGTCCTATGGCTACACCGTC. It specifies CSSVEGSYGYTV.

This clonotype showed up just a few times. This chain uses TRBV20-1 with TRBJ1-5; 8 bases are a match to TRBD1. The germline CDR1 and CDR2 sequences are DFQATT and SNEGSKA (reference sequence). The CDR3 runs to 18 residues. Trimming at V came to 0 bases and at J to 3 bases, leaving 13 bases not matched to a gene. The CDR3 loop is CSARDPGVQGAVNQPQHF. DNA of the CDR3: TGCAGTGCTAGAGATCCGGGTGTTCAGGGGGCTGTCAATCAGCCCCAGCATTTT.

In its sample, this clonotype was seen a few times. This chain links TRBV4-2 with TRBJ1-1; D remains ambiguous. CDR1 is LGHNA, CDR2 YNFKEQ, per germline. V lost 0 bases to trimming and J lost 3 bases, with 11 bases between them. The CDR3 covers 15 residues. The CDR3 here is CASSQDGDLDTEAFF. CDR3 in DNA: TGTGCCAGCAGCCAAGATGGGGATTTGGACACTGAAGCTTTCTTT.

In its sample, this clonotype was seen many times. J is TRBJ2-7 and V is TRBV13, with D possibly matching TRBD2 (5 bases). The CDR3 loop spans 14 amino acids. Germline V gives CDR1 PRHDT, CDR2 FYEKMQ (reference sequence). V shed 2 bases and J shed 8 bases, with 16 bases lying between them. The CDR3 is CASSLSLEGWKQYF. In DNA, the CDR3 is TGTGCCAGCAGCTTAAGCCTCGAGGGCTGGAAGCAGTACTTC. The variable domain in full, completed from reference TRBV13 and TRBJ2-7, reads AAGVIQSPRHLIKEKRETATLKCYPIPRHDTVYWYQQGPGQDPQFLISFYEKMQSDKGSIPDRFSAQQFSDYHSELNMSSLELGDSALYFCASSLSLEGWKQYFGPGTRLTVT.

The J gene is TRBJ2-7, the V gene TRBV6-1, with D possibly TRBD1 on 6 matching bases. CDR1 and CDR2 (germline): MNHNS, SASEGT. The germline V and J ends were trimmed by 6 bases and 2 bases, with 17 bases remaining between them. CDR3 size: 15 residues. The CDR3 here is CASSQLRDTPYEQYF. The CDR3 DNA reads TGTGCCAGCAGCCAACTCCGGGACACCCCCTACGAGCAGTACTTC.

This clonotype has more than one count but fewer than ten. CDR3 residues: CASSQGGGSGANVLTF. The CDR3 DNA sequence: TGCGCCAGCAGCCAAGGAGGTGGCTCTGGGGCCAACGTCCTGACTTTC. This chain connects TRBV4-1 to TRBJ2-6; unclear D gene. Germline CDR1 and CDR2: MGHRA and YSYEKL. The CDR3 sequence is 16 residues long. V was pared by 1 base and J by 0 bases, with 7 bases between.

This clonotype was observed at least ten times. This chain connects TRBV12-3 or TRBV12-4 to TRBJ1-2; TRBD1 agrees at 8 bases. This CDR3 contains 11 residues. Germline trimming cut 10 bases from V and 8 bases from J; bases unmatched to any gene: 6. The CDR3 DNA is TGTGCCACAGGGGGCAGCTCCGGCTACACCTTC. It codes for CATGGSSGYTF.

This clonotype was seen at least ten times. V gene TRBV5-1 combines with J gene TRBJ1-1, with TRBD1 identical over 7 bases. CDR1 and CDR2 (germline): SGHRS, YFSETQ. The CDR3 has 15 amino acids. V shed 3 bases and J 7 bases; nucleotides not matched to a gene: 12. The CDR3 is CASSWRDSPRGEAFF. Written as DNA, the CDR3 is TGCGCCAGCAGCTGGAGGGACAGTCCGAGGGGTGAAGCTTTCTTT.

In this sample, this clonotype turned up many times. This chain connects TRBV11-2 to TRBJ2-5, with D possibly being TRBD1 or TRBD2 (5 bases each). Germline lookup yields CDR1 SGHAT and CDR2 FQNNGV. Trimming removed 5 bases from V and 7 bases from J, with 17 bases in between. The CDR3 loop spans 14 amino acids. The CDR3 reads CASSLGTSTLTQYF. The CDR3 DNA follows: TGTGCCAGCAGCCTCGGGACCTCAACTTTGACCCAGTACTTC.

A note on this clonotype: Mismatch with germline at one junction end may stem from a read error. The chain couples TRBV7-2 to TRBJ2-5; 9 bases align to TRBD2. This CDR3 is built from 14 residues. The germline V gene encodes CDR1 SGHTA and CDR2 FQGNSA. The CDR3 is CASSLDSGREAQYF. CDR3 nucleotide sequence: TGTGCCAGCAGCTTAGATAGCGGGAGAGAGGCCCAGTACTTC.

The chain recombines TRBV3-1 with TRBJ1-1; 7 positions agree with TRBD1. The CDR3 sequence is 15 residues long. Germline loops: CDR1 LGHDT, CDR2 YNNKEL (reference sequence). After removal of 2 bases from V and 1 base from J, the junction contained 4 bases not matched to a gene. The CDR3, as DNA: TGTGCCAGCAGCCAACCTGGGACAGCGAACACTGAAGCTTTCTTT. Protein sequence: CASSQPGTANTEAFF.

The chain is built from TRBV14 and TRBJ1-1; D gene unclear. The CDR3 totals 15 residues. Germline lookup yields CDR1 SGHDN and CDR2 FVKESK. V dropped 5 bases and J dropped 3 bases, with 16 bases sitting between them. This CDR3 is CASSYHPTEDTEAFF. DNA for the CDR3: TGTGCCAGCAGCTATCACCCGACGGAGGACACTGAAGCTTTCTTT.

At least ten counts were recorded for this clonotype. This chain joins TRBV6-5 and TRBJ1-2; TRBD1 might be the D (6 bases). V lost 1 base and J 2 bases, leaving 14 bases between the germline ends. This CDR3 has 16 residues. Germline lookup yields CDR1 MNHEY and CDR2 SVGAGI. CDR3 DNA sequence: TGTGCCAGCAGTTACTTATGGGGGGGCGCGAACTATGGCTACACCTTC. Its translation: CASSYLWGGANYGYTF.

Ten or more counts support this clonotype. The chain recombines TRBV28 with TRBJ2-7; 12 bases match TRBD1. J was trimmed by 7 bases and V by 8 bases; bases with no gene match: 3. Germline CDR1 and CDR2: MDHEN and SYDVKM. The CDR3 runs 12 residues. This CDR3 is CASGTGGGEQYF. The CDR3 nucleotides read TGTGCCAGCGGGACAGGGGGCGGGGAGCAGTACTTC.